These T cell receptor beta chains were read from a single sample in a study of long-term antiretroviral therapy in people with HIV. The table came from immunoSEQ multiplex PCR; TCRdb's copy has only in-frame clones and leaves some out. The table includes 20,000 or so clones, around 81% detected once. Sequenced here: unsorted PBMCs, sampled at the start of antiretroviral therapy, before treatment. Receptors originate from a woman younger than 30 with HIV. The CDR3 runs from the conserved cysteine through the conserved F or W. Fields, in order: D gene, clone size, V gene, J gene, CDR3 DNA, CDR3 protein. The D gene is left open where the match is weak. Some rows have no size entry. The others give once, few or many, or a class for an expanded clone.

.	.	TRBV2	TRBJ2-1	TGTGCCAGCAGTGAACGGGACAATGAGCAGTTCTTC	CASSERDNEQFF
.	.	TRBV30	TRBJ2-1	TGTGCCTGGAGTTTGCCCTGGGAGGGGGAGGAGCAGTTCTTC	CAWSLPWEGEEQFF
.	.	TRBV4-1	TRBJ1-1	TGCGCCAGCAGCCAAGGGATAGGGATTATGAACACTGAAGCTTTCTTT	CASSQGIGIMNTEAFF
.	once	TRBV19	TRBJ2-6	TGTGCCAGTAGTATTGGGCATAGGGGGGCCAACGTCCTGACTTTC	CASSIGHRGANVLTF
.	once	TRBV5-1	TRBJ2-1	TGCGCCAGCAGTTTGCGGGGAGTAGTAGTAGGCAATGAGCAGTTCTTC	CASSLRGVVVGNEQFF
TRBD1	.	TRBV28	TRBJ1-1	TGTGCCAGCACCCTTCCCGGGACAGCGAACACTGAAGCTTTCTTT	CASTLPGTANTEAFF
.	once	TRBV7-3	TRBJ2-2	TGTGCCAGCAGCCCTTTTCGGGACTCACTTCAAGGGGAGCTGTTTTTT	CASSPFRDSLQGELFF
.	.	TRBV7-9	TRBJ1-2	TGTGCCAGCAGCTCAGGCAACTATGGCTACACCTTC	CASSSGNYGYTF
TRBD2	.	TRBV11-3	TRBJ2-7	TGTGCCAGCAGCCTACGCGGGGGGCCGGTGCACGAGCAGTACTTC	CASSLRGGPVHEQYF
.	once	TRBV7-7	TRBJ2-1	TGTGCTAGCAGCTTAGCGACCGGGCTTGGAGCAATCCAGATCTTC	CASSLATGLGAIQIF
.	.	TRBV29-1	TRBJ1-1	TGCAGCGTTGTCCCGGGGGGAACTGAAGCTTTCTTT	CSVVPGGTEAFF
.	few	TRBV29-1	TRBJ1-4	TGCAGCGTCAATCAGGGAGGAGATGAAAAACTGTTTTTT	CSVNQGGDEKLFF
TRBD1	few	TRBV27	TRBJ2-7	TGTGCCAGCAGAAGAGAGACAGGGTTGGCCTACGAGCAGTACTTC	CASRRETGLAYEQYF
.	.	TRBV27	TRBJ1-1	TGTGCCAGCAGTTTACGGAACGGCTATCATTCCGAAGCTTTCTTT	CASSLRNGYHSEAFF
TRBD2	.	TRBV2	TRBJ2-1	TGTGCCAGCAGTCCAGAGCGGGAGGGATACAATGAGCAGTTCTTC	CASSPEREGYNEQFF
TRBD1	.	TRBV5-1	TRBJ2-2	TGCGCCAGTTACCTCGGACAGGGGGCGAACACCGGGGAGCTGTTTTTT	CASYLGQGANTGELFF
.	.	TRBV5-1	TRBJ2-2	TGCGCCAGCATTCCCGGGACAACGAACACCGGGGAGCTGTTTTTT	CASIPGTTNTGELFF
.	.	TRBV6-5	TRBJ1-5	TGTGCCAGCAGTGGACGGAATAGCAATCAGCCCCAGCATTTT	CASSGRNSNQPQHF
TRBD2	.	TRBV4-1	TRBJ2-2	TGCGCCAGCAGCCAAGATCAGCTAGCGGGAGGGCCAGACGGGGAGCTGTTTTTT	CASSQDQLAGGPDGELFF
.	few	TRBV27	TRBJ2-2	TGTGCCAGCAGAGGACAGCCTAACACCGGGGAGCTGTTTTTT	CASRGQPNTGELFF
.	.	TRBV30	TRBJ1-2	TGTGCCTGGAGTGCAGGGATCGGCCAGTTC	CAWSAGIGQF
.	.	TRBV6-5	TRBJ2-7	TGTGCCAGCAGCCCTAAGACTAGGAGCTCCTACGAGCAGTACTTC	CASSPKTRSSYEQYF
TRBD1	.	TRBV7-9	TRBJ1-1	TGTGCCAGCAGCTTGAGACAGGGGCTTGCTGAAGCTTTCTTT	CASSLRQGLAEAFF
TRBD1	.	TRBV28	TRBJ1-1	TGTGCCAGCAGCGAGACAGGGATTGGGATTAATGAAGCTTTCTTT	CASSETGIGINEAFF
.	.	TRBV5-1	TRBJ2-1	TGCGCCAGCAGCACCCTAGCACCGTCCTACAATGAGCAGTTCTTC	CASSTLAPSYNEQFF
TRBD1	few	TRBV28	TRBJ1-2	TGTGCCAGCAGACTGACAGGGGAAGGCGGCTACACCTTC	CASRLTGEGGYTF
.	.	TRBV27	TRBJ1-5	TGTGCCAGCAGTTTAAGCAGGGGCAATCAGCCCCAGCATTTT	CASSLSRGNQPQHF
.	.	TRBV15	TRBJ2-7	TGTGCCACCAGCAGAGACGTAGGGGACGAGCAGTACTTC	CATSRDVGDEQYF
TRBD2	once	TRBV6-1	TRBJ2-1	TGTGCCAGCAGTGGAGGGGTACTAGCGGGAGGGCCGAATGAGCAGTTCTTC	CASSGGVLAGGPNEQFF
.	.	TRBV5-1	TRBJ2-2	TGCGCCAGCAGCTCGGCGGCCCGGGGGACCGGGGAGCTGTTTTTT	CASSSAARGTGELFF
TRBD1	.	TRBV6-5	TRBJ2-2	TGTGCCAGCAGGTTGGGACAGCCGAACACCGGGGAGCTGTTTTTT	CASRLGQPNTGELFF
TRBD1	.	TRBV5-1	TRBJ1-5	TGCGCCAGCAGCTTGGAGGGGGCTCAGCCCCAGCATTTT	CASSLEGAQPQHF
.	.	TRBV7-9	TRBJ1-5	TGTGCCAGCAGCCCCCAAAAAGACAATCAGCCCCAGCATTTT	CASSPQKDNQPQHF
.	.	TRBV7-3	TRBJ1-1	TGTGCCAGCAGCTTTCTGCGAGACACTGAAGCTTTCTTT	CASSFLRDTEAFF
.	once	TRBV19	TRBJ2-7	TGTGCCAGTAGTATGGCCGGAGACTACGAGCAGTACTTC	CASSMAGDYEQYF
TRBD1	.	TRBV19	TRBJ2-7	TGTGCCAGTAGTCTGTCCGGGACAGGGGCTTCCTACGAGCAGTACTTC	CASSLSGTGASYEQYF
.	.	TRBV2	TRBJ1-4	TGTGCCAGCTGTAACTTGGGGGAATATAATGAAAAACTGTTTTTT	CASCNLGEYNEKLFF